A single sample is the source of the 9 T cell receptor beta chains below, sequenced in a study of shared clonotypes between healthy human individuals. The data were produced by immunoSEQ multiplex PCR, yet TCRdb's version contains in-frame clones alone and is incomplete. The data hold approximately 1.1 million clones, with 75% to 85% observed a single time. Material: memory CD4+ T cells from PBMCs. Subset in this sample: CD45RA-negative fraction. The source is a man in his late teens or twenties in good health. Some clones in this sample may be carry-over from other donors' samples.

The chain is built from TRBV7-8 and TRBJ2-3; D possibly matches TRBD1 or TRBD2 (5 bases each). Between the trimmed V and J ends, which lost 5 bases and 0 bases, there was a span of 12 bases. CDR3 length equals 15 residues. Germline V gene sequence: CDR1 SGHVS, CDR2 FQNEAQ. CDR3 loop: CASSLGRGSTDTQYF. DNA of the CDR3: TGTGCCAGCAGCCTAGGACGGGGCAGCACAGATACGCAGTATTTT.

This clone has just one count. This chain connects TRBV5-1 to TRBJ2-5, with TRBD2 identical over 10 bases. V lost 0 bases to trimming and J lost 5 bases; unmatched junction nucleotides: 10. The germline V gene has CDR1 SGHRS and CDR2 YFSETQ. The CDR3 runs to 17 residues. CDR3 in amino acids: CASSLGTGLLAGETQYF. The CDR3 region has the DNA TGCGCCAGCAGCTTGGGTACAGGGCTACTAGCGGGGGAGACCCAGTACTTC.

This clone was observed a few times. V and J are TRBV7-3 and TRBJ2-5, with D possibly matching TRBD1 (6 bases). Between the trimmed V and J ends, which lost 4 bases and 2 bases, there was a span of 14 bases. CDR1 and CDR2 from the germline V gene are SGHTA and FQGTGA. The CDR3 contains 15 residues. Here the CDR3 DNA reads TGTGCCAGCAGCTCCAGACCGGGACAACAAGAGACCCAGTACTTC. Translated, it gives CASSSRPGQQETQYF.

Here the CDR3 DNA reads TGTGCCAGCAGCTTAGGTACCCGGGAGCCCAAAAGGGGCATTCAGTACTTC. The encoded protein is CASSLGTREPKRGIQYF. V and J are TRBV11-3 and TRBJ2-4; D might be TRBD2 (6 bases). CDR1 SGHNT and CDR2 YENEEA come from the germline V gene. This CDR3 is built from 17 residues. V was trimmed by 1 base and J by 9 bases, leaving 22 bases between them.

The chain uses TRBV29-1 and TRBJ2-3; D unresolved. Germline V lookup: CDR1 SQVTM, CDR2 ANQGSEA. The V end was cut by 0 bases, the J end by 4 bases, with 11 bases between. This CDR3 region has 14 residues. CDR3 sequence reads: CSVEDELRADTQYF. The CDR3 DNA follows: TGCAGCGTTGAAGATGAGCTAAGGGCAGATACGCAGTATTTT.

J is TRBJ2-2 and V is TRBV5-8, with D possibly TRBD1 on 6 matching bases. Germline V CDR1 and CDR2: SGHTS, YDEGEE. The CDR3 totals 15 residues. Trimming removed 2 bases from V and 6 bases from J, with 14 bases in between. In DNA form, the CDR3 reads TGTGCCAGCAGCTTCCCAGGGGAAGTTCCCGGGGAGCTGTTTTTT. Protein sequence: CASSFPGEVPGELFF.

The chain employs TRBV5-5 and TRBJ1-1, with 12 bases fitting TRBD1. The V and J ends lost 0 bases and 5 bases, in that order; junction bases with no gene match: 5. This CDR3 comprises 16 residues. CDR1 and CDR2 (germline): SGHKS, YYEKEE (reference sequence). The DNA of the CDR3 is TGTGCCAGCAGCTTGGTGGGACAGGGGGCAAGGACTGAAGCTTTCTTT. Protein product: CASSLVGQGARTEAFF.

This clone was recorded only once. The V call is TRBV10-2, the J call TRBJ2-3, with TRBD2 matching 9 bases. The CDR3 is 15 amino acids. Germline CDR1 WSHSY, CDR2 SAAADI. V lost 4 bases to trimming and J lost 1 base; unmatched junction nucleotides: 3. The CDR3 spells CASSGVAGGTDTQYF. The CDR3 DNA sequence: TGCGCCAGCAGTGGGGTAGCGGGAGGCACAGATACGCAGTATTTT.

This clone was detected a few times. The J gene is TRBJ1-5, the V gene TRBV5-1; D gene uncertain. CDR3 size: 16 residues. The V gene lost 10 bases and the J gene lost 0 bases, with 20 bases spanning the gap. Germline CDR1 SGHRS, CDR2 YFSETQ. CDR3 in DNA: TGCGCCGGACTCAGAGGAACCCTTCATAGCAATCAGCCCCAGCATTTT. Translating it yields CAGLRGTLHSNQPQHF.